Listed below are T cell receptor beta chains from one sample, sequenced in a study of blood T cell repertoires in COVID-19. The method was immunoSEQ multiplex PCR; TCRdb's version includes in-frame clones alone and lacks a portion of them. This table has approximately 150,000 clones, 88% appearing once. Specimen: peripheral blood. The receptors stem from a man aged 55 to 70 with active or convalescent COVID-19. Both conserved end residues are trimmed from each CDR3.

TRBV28 ASTKDSLGAF
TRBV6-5 ASSSRTGEQY
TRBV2 ASSVRETQY
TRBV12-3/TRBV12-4 ASRRTENYGYT
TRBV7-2 ASSLDRANYGYT
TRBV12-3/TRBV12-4 ASSLRNTDTQY
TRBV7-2 ASSPIGTSSNEQF
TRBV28 AIATAGGPLLSYGYT
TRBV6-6 ASRGANEKLF
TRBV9 ASSPPGTGNSPLH
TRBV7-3 ASSPPGQGASEQF
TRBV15 ATRKGREQFEQF
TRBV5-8 ASSPRQVDGYT
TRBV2 ASNTPRRRAYNEQF
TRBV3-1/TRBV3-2 ASSHGGFLNEQY
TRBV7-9 ASSFGTDQPQH
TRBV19 ASSIGVEAF
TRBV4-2 ASSQGSGLDQPQH
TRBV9 ASSVDLRASGELF
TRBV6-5 ASRKGLADKNIQY
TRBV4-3 ASSPRDRDSGANVLT
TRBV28 ASCLVPYNSPLH
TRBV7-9 ASSLEGLAGVSEQF
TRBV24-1 ASSDSSLRITGELF
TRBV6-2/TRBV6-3 ASSSPLASGSSGPGELF
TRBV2 ASRFDRDYGYT
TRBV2 ATRTSGRAGEQY
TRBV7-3 ASSPHPISGRLPSEQF
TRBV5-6 ASSLNSGWYEQY
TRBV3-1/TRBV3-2 ASSPGLGTDTQY
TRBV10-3 ATSGLGFYEQY
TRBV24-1 ATERGYTGELF
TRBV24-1 ATAPSGKTYEQY
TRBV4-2 ASSPDISYEQY
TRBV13 ASSLRSGSEAF
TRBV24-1 ATSTADRSYGYT
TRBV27 ASSSRTGTNQPQH
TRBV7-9 ASTTESSYNEQF
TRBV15 ATSNRTGPNSPLH
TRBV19 ASSIPQGAHGYT
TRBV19 ATHSGNEQF
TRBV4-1 ASSAGPAGRSSYEQY
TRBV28 ASSYRASRVRNQPQH
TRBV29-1 SVQGASNQPQH
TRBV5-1 ASSLAGGKFYEQY
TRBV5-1 ASSLGGHDEQY
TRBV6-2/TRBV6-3 ASSYPYGSYEQY
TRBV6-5 ASSYSVGKEQF
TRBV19 ASSKRGVTYEQY
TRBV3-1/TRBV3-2 ASSQDIFYEQY
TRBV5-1 ASRTYLAGVTDTQY
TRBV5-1 ASSSRDTETQY
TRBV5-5 ASSLNWDSPYEQY
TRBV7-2 ASSFRVDEQF